This T cell receptor beta chain is drawn from a study of T cell responses to AZD1222 COVID-19 vaccine. Trimming took 6 bases from V and 5 from J, leaving 12 bases between them. The V gene's germline CDR1 is LNHDA and CDR2 SQIVND (reference sequence). There are 13 residues in the CDR3. Concerning this clone itself: Its antigen is undetermined.

Whole-study results and caveats: Spike-specific TCR breadth and depth both grew after two AZD1222 doses. Most donors were white British, females outnumbered males, and clonal diversity was possibly underestimated. Scientists sampled the repertoires only once the peak T cell response had passed. As reported, nearly half of all spike-specific TCRs target variant regions that are unmutated.

The table came from immunoSEQ multiplex PCR; TCRdb's copy has only in-frame clones and leaves some out. This sample has tens of thousands of clones, with under 95% found just once. The sequence derives from an adult in good health. The chain carries TRBV19 and TRBJ2-3; D possibly corresponds to TRBD1 (5 bases). This specimen was peripheral blood, taken on day 0 of MenACWY control vaccination. Written as DNA, the CDR3 is TGTGCCAGTAGGGGGCGGAACGGAGATACGCAGTATTTT. Translated: CASRGRNGDTQYF. Filled out from reference TRBV19 and TRBJ2-3, the complete variable domain reads DGGITQSPKYLFRKEGQNVTLSCEQNLNHDAMYWYRQDPGQGLRLIYYSQIVNDFQKGDIAEGYSVSREKKESFPLTVTSAQKNPTAFYLCASRGRNGDTQYFGPGTRLTVL.